This T cell receptor (beta chain) was sequenced in a study of prognosis after radiotherapy for stage I lung cancer. About the study: The study deemed all of its non-small cell lung cancer patients medically inoperable.

The CDR3 is 15 residues long. Germline-derived CDR1 and CDR2 are LNHDA and SQIVND (reference sequence). The junction had 4 bases not matched to a gene; V was cut back by 3 bases and J by 3 bases. By two-round multiplex PCR, the TCR beta CDR3 was amplified from genomic DNA. Every TRBV and TRBJ gene had its own specific primer in first-round PCR. TCRdb redid the calling of the multiplex PCR reads with MiXCR, one entry per CDR3 protein. The table lists about 28,000 distinct CDR3 sequences, around 32% of them singletons. The sample holds many counts of this clonotype. The sequence was collected from a donor of 50 years or more with non-small cell lung cancer. The chain is built from TRBV19 and TRBJ2-1, with TRBD1 matching over 8 bases. The source was PBMCs, collected before or after stereotactic body radiation therapy (not recorded which). The CDR3 protein is CASSIKDRVYNEQFF. The CDR3 region has the DNA TGTGCCAGTAGTATTAAGGACAGGGTCTACAATGAGCAGTTCTTC.